The T cell receptor (beta chain) described here comes from a study of shared clonotypes between healthy human individuals. Study conclusions and caveats: Several donors held roughly 5% of naive CD4 clonotypes in common. Read depth was anticipated to influence clonotype sharing among donors.

The repertoire was sequenced with immunoSEQ multiplex PCR; TCRdb's copy has only in-frame clones and lacks some. The sample records some 2,500,000 clones, over 85% being singletons. As for this clone: Its antigen is undetermined.

The sequence derives from a man between 18 and 35 years old in good health. Some clones in this sample may be carry-over from other donors' samples. The sequenced sample was naive CD4+ T cells from PBMCs. Subset of the sample: CD45RA+ positively selected.

The CDR3 bases are TGTGCCAGCAGCTTGCGGACAGGGGCAGATGAAAAACTGTTTTTT. Protein product: CASSLRTGADEKLFF. The chain combines TRBV7-2 with TRBJ1-4; 9 bases fit TRBD1. Germline CDR1 reads SGHTA; CDR2 reads FQGNSA. After removal of 3 bases from V and 6 bases from J, the junction contained 5 bases not matched to a gene. This CDR3 contains 15 residues.